These 9 T cell receptor beta chains share one sample of origin, sequenced in a study of control samples from healthy donors and cancer patients. Data came from immunoSEQ multiplex PCR; TCRdb stores just in-frame clones and leaves some out. The table has 65,000 to 100,000 clones, 91% seen once. Input material: blood. The source is a man aged 45 to 65 in good health.

The chain uses TRBV6-6 and TRBJ1-2; D is undetermined. V gave up 4 bases and J gave up 6 bases, with 12 bases separating them. Germline V gene lookup returns CDR1 MNHNY and CDR2 SVGAGI (reference sequence). The CDR3 contains 13 residues. CDR3 region: CASSFPGFDGYTF. The DNA of the CDR3 is TGTGCCAGCAGTTTCCCGGGTTTTGATGGCTACACCTTC.

This sequence joins TRBV6-2 or TRBV6-3 and TRBJ1-1; no clear D gene. V was pared by 4 bases and J by 0 bases, with 9 bases between. The CDR3 has 14 amino acids. CDR1 and CDR2 from the germline V gene are MNHEY and SVGEGT. CDR3 amino acids: CASSFGRLNTEAFF. Here the CDR3 DNA reads TGTGCCAGCAGTTTCGGACGGTTGAACACTGAAGCTTTCTTT.

This clone appeared a single time. This sequence joins TRBV28 and TRBJ2-7; D perhaps matches TRBD1 (6 bases). The CDR3 contains 13 residues. Trimming removed 5 bases at V and 1 base at J, with 9 bases between. Germline CDR1 MDHEN, CDR2 SYDVKM. CDR3 amino acids: CASSPGQSYEQYF. The CDR3 DNA reads as TGTGCCAGCAGTCCGGGACAATCCTACGAGCAGTACTTC. Based on the CDR3 plus reference TRBV28 and TRBJ2-7, the full variable domain is DVKVTQSSRYLVKRTGEKVFLECVQDMDHENMFWYRQDPGLGLRLIYFSYDVKMKEKGDIPEGYSVSREKKERFSLILESASTNQTSMYLCASSPGQSYEQYFGPGTRLTVT.

This rearrangement joins TRBV6-1 to TRBJ2-7; D call uncertain. Germline loops: CDR1 MNHNS, CDR2 SASEGT. This CDR3 region has 15 residues. The ends were cut back, 1 base at V and 3 bases at J, with 13 bases in the middle. The CDR3 protein is CASSEGRWGYYEQYF. The CDR3 bases are TGTGCCAGCAGTGAAGGGCGGTGGGGATACTACGAGCAGTACTTC.

The chain has TRBV19 and TRBJ1-1; D is ambiguous. This CDR3 is built from 15 residues. Germline-derived CDR1 and CDR2 are LNHDA and SQIVND (reference sequence). Trimming removed 4 bases at V and 7 bases at J, with 19 bases between. CDR3 protein: CASSKQIFFSGEAFF. Here the CDR3 DNA reads TGTGCCAGTAGTAAACAGATTTTTTTCTCAGGTGAAGCTTTCTTT.

The CDR3 region is CASSMPGASYGYTF. CDR3 in DNA: TGTGCCAGTAGCATGCCGGGAGCGTCGTATGGCTACACCTTC. The gene calls are TRBV19 and TRBJ1-2, with no clear D. The CDR3 is made up of 14 amino acids. Per the germline V gene, CDR1 is LNHDA and CDR2 is SQIVND (reference sequence). V was cut by 6 bases and J by 5 bases, with 16 bases left in between. The whole variable domain, filled in from reference TRBV19 and TRBJ1-2, reads DGGITQSPKYLFRKEGQNVTLSCEQNLNHDAMYWYRQDPGQGLRLIYYSQIVNDFQKGDIAEGYSVSREKKESFPLTVTSAQKNPTAFYLCASSMPGASYGYTFGSGTRLTVV.

The rearrangement uses TRBV29-1 and TRBJ1-2; D unresolved. Trimming pared 7 bases from V and 8 bases from J, leaving 11 bases between. This CDR3 region has 10 residues. Germline assignment: CDR1 SQVTM and CDR2 ANQGSEA. The CDR3 sequence is CSAGEDGYTF. CDR3 sequence (DNA): TGCAGCGCTGGAGAGGACGGCTACACCTTC.

The chain has TRBV6-5 and TRBJ2-2, with a weak D call TRBD1 (6 bases). Germline V CDR1 and CDR2: MNHEY, SVGAGI. The CDR3 runs 16 residues. Trimming took off 4 bases at V and 0 bases at J, with 12 bases between the two ends. CDR3 sequence reads: CASSFFDRTNTGELFF. The CDR3 nucleotides are TGTGCCAGCAGTTTCTTCGACAGGACGAACACCGGGGAGCTGTTTTTT.

The chain couples TRBV6-1 to TRBJ1-2, with 9 bases fitting TRBD1. Germline lookup yields CDR1 MNHNS and CDR2 SASEGT. V was pared by 6 bases and J by 0 bases, with 5 bases of the junction left unmatched. CDR3 length: 15 amino acids. The CDR3 nucleotides read TGTGCCAGCAGCGACAGGGGGGGCACTAACTATGGCTACACCTTC. Translation: CASSDRGGTNYGYTF.